This TCR beta chain is from a study of PD-1 blockade in classical Hodgkin lymphoma. The time point is: newly diagnosed, previously untreated cHL patient sample. Purification of CD4+ T cells from thawed PBMCs was performed via magnetic negative selection. The authors used newly diagnosed, untreated classical Hodgkin lymphoma PBMCs as comparison. This CDR3 has 15 amino acids. The germline CDR1 and CDR2 sequences are MNHEY and SVGAGI. With 6 bases clipped from V and 6 bases from J, the junction kept 13 bases outside the gene matches. General study findings and limits: Newly diagnosed patients reportedly trailed healthy donors in baseline TCR diversity. The causes of the repertoire differences, possibly disease activity or prior therapy, remain undefined.

The repertoire was sequenced with immunoSEQ multiplex PCR; TCRdb's copy has only in-frame clones and lacks some. The sample records 20,000 to 25,000 clones, roughly nine tenths being singletons. Note on this clone: The antigen is unknown.

This clonotype was obtained from a human donor with classical Hodgkin lymphoma. The specimen was CD4+ T cells from blood. This chain connects TRBV6-5 to TRBJ2-7; 8 nucleotides agree with TRBD1. CDR3 coding DNA: TGTGCCAGCAGAGACCCCGGGACAGGAGTTTTCGAGCAGTACTTC. It translates to CASRDPGTGVFEQYF.